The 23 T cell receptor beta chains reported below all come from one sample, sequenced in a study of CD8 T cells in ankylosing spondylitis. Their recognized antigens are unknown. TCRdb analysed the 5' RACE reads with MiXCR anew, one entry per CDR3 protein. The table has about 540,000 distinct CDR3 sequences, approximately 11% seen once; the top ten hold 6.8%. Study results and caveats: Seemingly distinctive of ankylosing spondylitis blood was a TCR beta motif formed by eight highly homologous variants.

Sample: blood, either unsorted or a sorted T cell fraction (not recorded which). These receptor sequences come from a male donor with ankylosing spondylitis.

The CDR3 is CAISEVPGNSNQPQHF. In DNA form, the CDR3 reads TGTGCCATCAGTGAGGTCCCAGGGAATAGCAATCAGCCCCAGCATTTT. The chain carries TRBV10-3 and TRBJ1-5, with D possibly matching TRBD1 (5 bases). V was clipped by 2 bases and J by 0 bases, with 11 bases between them. Germline V CDR1 and CDR2: ENHRY, SYGVKD. The CDR3 is made up of 16 amino acids.

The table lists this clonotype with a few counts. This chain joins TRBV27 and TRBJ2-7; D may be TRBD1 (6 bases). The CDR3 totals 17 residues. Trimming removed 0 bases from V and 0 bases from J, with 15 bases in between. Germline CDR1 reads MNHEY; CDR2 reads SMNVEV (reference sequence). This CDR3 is CASSLSHSTRGSYEQYV. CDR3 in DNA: TGTGCCAGCAGTTTATCCCATTCCACCAGGGGCTCCTACGAGCAGTACGTC.

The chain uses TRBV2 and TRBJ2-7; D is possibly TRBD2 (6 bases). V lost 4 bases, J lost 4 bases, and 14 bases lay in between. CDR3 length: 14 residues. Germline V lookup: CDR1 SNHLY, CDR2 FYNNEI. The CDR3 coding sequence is TGTGCCAGCAGTGTAGGAGGGAGAGGGTACGAGCAGTACTTC. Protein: CASSVGGRGYEQYF. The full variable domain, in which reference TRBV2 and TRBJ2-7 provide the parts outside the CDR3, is EPEVTQTPSHQVTQMGQEVILRCVPISNHLYFYWYRQILGQKVEFLVSFYNNEISEKSEIFDDQFSVERPDGSNFTLKIRSTKLEDSAMYFCASSVGGRGYEQYFGPGTRLTVT.

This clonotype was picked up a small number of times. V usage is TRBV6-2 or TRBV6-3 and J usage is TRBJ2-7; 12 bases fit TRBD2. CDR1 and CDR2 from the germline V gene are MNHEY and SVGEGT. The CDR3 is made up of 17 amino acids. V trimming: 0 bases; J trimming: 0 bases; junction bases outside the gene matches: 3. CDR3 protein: CASSYSTSGSISYEQYV. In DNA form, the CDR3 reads TGTGCCAGCAGTTACTCGACTAGCGGGAGTATCTCCTACGAGCAGTACGTC.

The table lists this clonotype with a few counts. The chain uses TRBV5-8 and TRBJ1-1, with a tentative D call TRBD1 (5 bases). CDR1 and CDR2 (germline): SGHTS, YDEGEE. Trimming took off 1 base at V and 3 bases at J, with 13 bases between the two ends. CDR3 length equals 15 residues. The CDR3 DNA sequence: TGTGCCAGCAGCTTGAATAGGGGCCGGGACACTGAAGCTTTCTTT. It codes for CASSLNRGRDTEAFF. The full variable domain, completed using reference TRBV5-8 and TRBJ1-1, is EAGVTQSPTHLIKTRGQQATLRCSPISGHTSVYWYQQALGLGLQFLLWYDEGEERNRGNFPPRFSGRQFPNYSSELNVNALELEDSALYLCASSLNRGRDTEAFFGQGTRLTVV.

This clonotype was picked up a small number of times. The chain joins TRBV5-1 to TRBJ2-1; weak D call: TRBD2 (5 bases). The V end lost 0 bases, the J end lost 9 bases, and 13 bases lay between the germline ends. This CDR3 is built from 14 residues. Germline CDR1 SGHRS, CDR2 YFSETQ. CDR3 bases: TGCGCCAGCAGCTTGGTGATGGCGGGTCTTGAGCAGTTCTTC. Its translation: CASSLVMAGLEQFF.

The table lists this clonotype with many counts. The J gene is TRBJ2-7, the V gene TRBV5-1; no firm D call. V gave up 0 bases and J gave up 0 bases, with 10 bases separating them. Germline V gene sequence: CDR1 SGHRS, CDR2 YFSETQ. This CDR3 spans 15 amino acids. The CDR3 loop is CASSLGILSSYEQYF. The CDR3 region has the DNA TGCGCCAGCAGCTTGGGGATACTGAGCTCCTACGAGCAGTACTTC. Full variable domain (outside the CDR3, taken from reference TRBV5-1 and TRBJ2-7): KAGVTQTPRYLIKTRGQQVTLSCSPISGHRSVSWYQQTPGQGLQFLFEYFSETQRNKGNFPGRFSGRQFSNSRSEMNVSTLELGDSALYLCASSLGILSSYEQYFGPGTRLTVT.

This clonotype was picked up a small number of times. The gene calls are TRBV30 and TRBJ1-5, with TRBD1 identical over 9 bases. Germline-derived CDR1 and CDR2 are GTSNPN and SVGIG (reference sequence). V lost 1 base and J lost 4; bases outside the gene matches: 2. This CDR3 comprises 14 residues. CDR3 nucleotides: TGTGCCTGGAGTGGCGGGACAGGGAATCAGCCCCAGCATTTT. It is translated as CAWSGGTGNQPQHF.

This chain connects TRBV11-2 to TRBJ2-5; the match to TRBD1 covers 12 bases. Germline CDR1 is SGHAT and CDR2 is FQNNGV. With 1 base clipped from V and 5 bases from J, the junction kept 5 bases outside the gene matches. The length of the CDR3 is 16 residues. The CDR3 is CASSLVPGQGAETQYF. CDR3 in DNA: TGTGCCAGCAGCTTAGTGCCGGGACAGGGGGCGGAGACCCAGTACTTC.

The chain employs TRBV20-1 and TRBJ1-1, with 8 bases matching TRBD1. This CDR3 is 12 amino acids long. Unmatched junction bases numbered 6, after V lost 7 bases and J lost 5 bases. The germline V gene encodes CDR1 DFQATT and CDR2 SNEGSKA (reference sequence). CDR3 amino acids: CSGQTGVTEAFF. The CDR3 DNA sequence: TGCAGTGGTCAGACAGGGGTTACTGAAGCTTTCTTT.

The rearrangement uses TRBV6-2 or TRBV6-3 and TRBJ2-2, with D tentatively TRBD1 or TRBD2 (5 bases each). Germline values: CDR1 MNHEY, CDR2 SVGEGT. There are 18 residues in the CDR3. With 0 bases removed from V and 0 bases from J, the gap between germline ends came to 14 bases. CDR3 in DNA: TGTGCCAGCAGTTACTCCACCGGAGGACATACGAACACCGGGGAGCTGTTTTTT. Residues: CASSYSTGGHTNTGELFF.

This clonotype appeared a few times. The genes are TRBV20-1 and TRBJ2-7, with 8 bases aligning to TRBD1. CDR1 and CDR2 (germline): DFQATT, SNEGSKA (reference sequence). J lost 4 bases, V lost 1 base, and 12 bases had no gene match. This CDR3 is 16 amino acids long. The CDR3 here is CSARASPGQAIYEQYF. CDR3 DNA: TGCAGTGCTAGAGCGTCCCCGGGACAGGCGATTTACGAGCAGTACTTC.

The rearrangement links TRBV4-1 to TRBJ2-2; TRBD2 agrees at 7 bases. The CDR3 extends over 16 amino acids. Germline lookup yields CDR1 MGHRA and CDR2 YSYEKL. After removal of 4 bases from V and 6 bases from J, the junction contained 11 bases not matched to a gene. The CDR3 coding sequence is TGCGCCAGCAGCCCCTGGGGCGGGACTAAATCCGGGGAGCTGTTTTTT. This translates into CASSPWGGTKSGELFF.

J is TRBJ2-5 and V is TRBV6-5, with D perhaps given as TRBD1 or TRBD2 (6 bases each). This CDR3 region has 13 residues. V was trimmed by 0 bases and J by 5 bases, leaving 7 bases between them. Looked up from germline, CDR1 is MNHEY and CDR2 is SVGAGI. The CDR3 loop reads CASSYSGGETQYF. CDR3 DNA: TGTGCCAGCAGTTACTCAGGGGGGGAGACCCAGTACTTC.

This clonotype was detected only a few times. CDR3 bases: TGCGCCAGCAGCCCGGACAGGCTATACGAGCAGTACTTC. Encoded protein: CASSPDRLYEQYF. V is TRBV5-1 and J is TRBJ2-7; 7 nucleotides agree with TRBD1. The CDR3 loop spans 13 amino acids. The V gene's germline CDR1 is SGHRS and CDR2 YFSETQ. With 4 bases clipped from V and 4 bases from J, the junction kept 5 bases outside the gene matches.

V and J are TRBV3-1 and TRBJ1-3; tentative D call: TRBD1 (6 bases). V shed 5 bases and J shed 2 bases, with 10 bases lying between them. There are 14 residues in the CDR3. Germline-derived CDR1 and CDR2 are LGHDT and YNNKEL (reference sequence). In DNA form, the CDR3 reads TGTGCCAGCAGCTCGACAGGAACTGGAAACACCATATATTTT. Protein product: CASSSTGTGNTIYF.

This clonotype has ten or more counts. The DNA for the CDR3 is TGTGCCAGCAGCTTAGAGACAGGGAATGCGGGCTACACCTTC. Its translation: CASSLETGNAGYTF. This chain links TRBV7-8 with TRBJ1-2; 7 bases agree with TRBD1. CDR3 length: 14 amino acids. Trimming at V came to 1 base and at J to 8 bases, leaving 7 bases not matched to a gene. Per germline, CDR1 SGHVS and CDR2 FQNEAQ.

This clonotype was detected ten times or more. This CDR3 reads CASSFERSPVYF. DNA for the CDR3: TGTGCCAGCAGTTTTGAGAGGAGCCCCGTCTACTTC. This chain joins TRBV12-3 or TRBV12-4 and TRBJ2-7, with D unclear. CDR3 size: 12 residues. V shed 3 bases and J shed 13 bases, with 16 bases lying between them.

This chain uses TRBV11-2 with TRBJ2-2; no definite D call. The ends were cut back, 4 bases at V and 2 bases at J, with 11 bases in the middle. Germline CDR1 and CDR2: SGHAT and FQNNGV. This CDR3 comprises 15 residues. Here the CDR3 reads CASSSYKRNTGELFF. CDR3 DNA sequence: TGTGCCAGCAGCTCGTACAAGAGAAACACCGGGGAGCTGTTTTTT.

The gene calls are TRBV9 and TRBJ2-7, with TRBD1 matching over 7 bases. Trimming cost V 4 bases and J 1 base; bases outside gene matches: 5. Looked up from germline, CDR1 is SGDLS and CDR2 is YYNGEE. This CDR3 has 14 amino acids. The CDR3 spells CASSTDRPSYEQYF. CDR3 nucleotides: TGTGCCAGCAGCACGGACAGGCCTTCCTACGAGCAGTACTTC. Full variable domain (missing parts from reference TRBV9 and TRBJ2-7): DSGVTQTPKHLITATGQRVTLRCSPRSGDLSVYWYQQSLDQGLQFLIQYYNGEERAKGNILERFSAQQFPDLHSELNLSSLELGDSALYFCASSTDRPSYEQYFGPGTRLTVT.

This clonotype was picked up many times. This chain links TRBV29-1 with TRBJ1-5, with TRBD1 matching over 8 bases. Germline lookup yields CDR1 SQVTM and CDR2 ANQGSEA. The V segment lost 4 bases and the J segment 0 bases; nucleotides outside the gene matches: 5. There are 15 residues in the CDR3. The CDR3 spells CSVADTGGSNQPQHF. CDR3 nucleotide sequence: TGCAGCGTTGCCGACACAGGGGGTAGCAATCAGCCCCAGCATTTT.

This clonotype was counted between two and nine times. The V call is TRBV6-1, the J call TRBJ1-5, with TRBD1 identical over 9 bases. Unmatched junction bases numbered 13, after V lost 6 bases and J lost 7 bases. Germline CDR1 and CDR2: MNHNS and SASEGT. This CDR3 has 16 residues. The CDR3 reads CASSASVGQGHQPQHF. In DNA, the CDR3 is TGTGCCAGCAGCGCGTCCGTGGGACAGGGACACCAGCCCCAGCATTTT.

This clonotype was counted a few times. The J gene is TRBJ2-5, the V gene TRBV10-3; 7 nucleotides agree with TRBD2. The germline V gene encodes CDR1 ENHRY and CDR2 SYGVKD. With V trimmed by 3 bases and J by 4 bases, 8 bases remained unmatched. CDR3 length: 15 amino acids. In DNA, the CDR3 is TGTGCCATCAGTGAAGGTAGCGGGCGGCCAGAGACCCAGTACTTC. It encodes CAISEGSGRPETQYF.